These 12 T cell receptor beta chains share one sample of origin, sequenced in a study of circulating and synovial CD4+ cells in juvenile arthritis (dated by TCRdb to between 2012 and 2015). Libraries were built with the immunoSEQ multiplex PCR assay. Sourced from immuneACCESS, this table was stored by TCRdb with only in-frame sequences that have V and J called. A share of the clones is absent; for the studies checked, an unresolved V gene accounts for under half, and the remainder has no known explanation. Counted in this sample were tens of thousands of clones; roughly 95% of them appeared once. The ten largest clonotypes hold roughly 0.7% of the sample. Sequenced material: CD4+ T cells from blood. The receptors originated from a human donor with juvenile idiopathic arthritis.

This chain joins TRBV27 and TRBJ2-7; 12 nucleotides agree with TRBD2. The CDR3 covers 15 residues. V shed 5 bases, J shed 4 bases, and the junction held 6 bases outside the gene matches. Germline V CDR1 and CDR2: MNHEY, SMNVEV (reference sequence). CDR3 residues: CASSLGLAGSYEQYF. In nucleotides, the CDR3 is TGTGCCAGCAGTCTAGGACTAGCGGGGTCTTACGAGCAGTACTTC.

This rearrangement joins TRBV11-2 to TRBJ2-3; possible D gene TRBD2, 5 bases. V dropped 5 bases and J dropped 9 bases, with 12 bases sitting between them. Germline CDR1 reads SGHAT; CDR2 reads FQNNGV. This CDR3 has 12 amino acids. CDR3 sequence: CASSPQSGTQYF. CDR3 nucleotide sequence: TGTGCCAGCAGCCCTCAGTCGGGGACGCAGTATTTT.

The chain recombines TRBV21-1 with TRBJ1-4; TRBD1, the table's D call, was not compared with the DNA. TRBV21-1 is a documented pseudogene. This CDR3 comprises 14 residues. CDR3 sequence: CASSKSGQNEKLFF. CDR3 DNA: TGTGCCAGCAGCAAATCGGGACAGAATGAAAAACTGTTTTTT.

V usage is TRBV7-2 and J usage is TRBJ2-1, with a possible D match to TRBD1 (5 bases). The CDR3 is 14 amino acids. The V gene's germline CDR1 is SGHTA and CDR2 FQGNSA. V gave up 0 bases and J gave up 9 bases, with 12 bases separating them. The CDR3 loop is CASSLAPSRGEQFF. The CDR3 DNA reads TGTGCCAGCAGCTTAGCGCCGAGTAGGGGTGAGCAGTTCTTC.

With respect to this clone: The sample has other DNA sequences that encode this CDR3 too. Written as DNA, the CDR3 is TGTGCCAGCAGTTACACAGGGAGGGGGAACACTGAAGCTTTCTTT. The encoded protein is CASSYTGRGNTEAFF. This chain uses TRBV27 with TRBJ1-1, with D possibly being TRBD1 (6 bases). CDR1 MNHEY and CDR2 SMNVEV come from the germline V gene (reference sequence). V was clipped by 4 bases and J by 1 base, with 13 bases between them. The CDR3 length is 15 residues.

The V call is TRBV7-8, the J call TRBJ2-4; TRBD1 is a possible D gene (6 bases). Between the trimmed V and J ends, which lost 1 base and 3 bases, there was a span of 10 bases. This CDR3 comprises 15 residues. CDR1 is SGHVS, CDR2 FQNEAQ, per germline. The CDR3 spells CASSLGGHGKNIQYF. The CDR3 coding sequence is TGTGCCAGCAGCTTAGGGGGGCACGGCAAAAACATTCAGTACTTC.

The chain has TRBV10-2 and TRBJ2-7; tentatively, D is TRBD1 (6 bases). Trimming removed 1 base from V and 1 base from J, with 23 bases in between. Germline V gene data show CDR1 as WSHSY and CDR2 as SAAADI. This CDR3 region has 19 residues. CDR3 sequence reads: CASSEFHTPLDRISYEQYF. In DNA form, the CDR3 reads TGCGCCAGCAGTGAGTTCCATACCCCCCTAGACAGGATATCCTACGAGCAGTACTTC.

The rearrangement links TRBV14 to TRBJ2-5; D may be TRBD2 (6 bases). Germline V CDR1 and CDR2: SGHDN, FVKESK. Between the trimmed V and J ends, which lost 1 base and 5 bases, there was a span of 17 bases. The CDR3 length is 16 residues. CDR3 nucleotide sequence: TGTGCCAGCAGCCAAGGCGGGGAGTGGGGTCGGGAGACCCAGTACTTC. Its translation: CASSQGGEWGRETQYF. The whole variable domain, remainder taken from reference TRBV14 and TRBJ2-5, is EAGVTQFPSHSVIEKGQTVTLRCDPISGHDNLYWYRRVMGKEIKFLLHFVKESKQDESGMPNNRFLAERTGGTYSTLKVQPAELEDSGVYFCASSQGGEWGRETQYFGPGTRLLVL.

The chain uses TRBV6-6 and TRBJ1-2; 8 nucleotides match TRBD1. Germline CDR1 MNHNY, CDR2 SVGAGI (reference sequence). Trimming removed 5 bases from V and 2 bases from J; junction bases left unmatched: 7. The CDR3 spans 15 residues. DNA for the CDR3: TGTGCCAGCAGTCCAAGACAGGGGTCAAACTATGGCTACACCTTC. This encodes CASSPRQGSNYGYTF.

The chain recombines TRBV2 with TRBJ1-6; D perhaps matches TRBD1 (5 bases). With 6 bases removed from V and 6 bases from J, the gap between germline ends came to 9 bases. CDR1 SNHLY and CDR2 FYNNEI come from the germline V gene. CDR3 length: 13 amino acids. The CDR3 region has the DNA TGTGCCAGCAGAAATCAGGGTAATTCACCCCTCCACTTT. Encoded protein: CASRNQGNSPLHF. Full variable domain (rest looked up from reference TRBV2 and TRBJ1-6): EPEVTQTPSHQVTQMGQEVILRCVPISNHLYFYWYRQILGQKVEFLVSFYNNEISEKSEIFDDQFSVERPDGSNFTLKIRSTKLEDSAMYFCASRNQGNSPLHFGNGTRLTVT.

The rearrangement uses TRBV28 and TRBJ1-2; D remains unclear. V dropped 3 bases and J dropped 4 bases, with 6 bases sitting between them. CDR3 size: 12 residues. Germline V gene sequence: CDR1 MDHEN, CDR2 SYDVKM. The CDR3 nucleotides are TGTGCCAGCAGTTTTGGCTTCTATGGCTACACCTTC. Protein sequence: CASSFGFYGYTF.

The chain has TRBV11-2 and TRBJ1-4; no clear D. With 5 bases removed from V and 12 bases from J, the gap between germline ends came to 16 bases. Per the germline V gene, CDR1 is SGHAT and CDR2 is FQNNGV. The CDR3 totals 13 residues. As DNA, the CDR3 is TGTGCCAGCAGCCCCTTGAGGGAAAATGAACTGTTTTTT. It specifies CASSPLRENELFF.